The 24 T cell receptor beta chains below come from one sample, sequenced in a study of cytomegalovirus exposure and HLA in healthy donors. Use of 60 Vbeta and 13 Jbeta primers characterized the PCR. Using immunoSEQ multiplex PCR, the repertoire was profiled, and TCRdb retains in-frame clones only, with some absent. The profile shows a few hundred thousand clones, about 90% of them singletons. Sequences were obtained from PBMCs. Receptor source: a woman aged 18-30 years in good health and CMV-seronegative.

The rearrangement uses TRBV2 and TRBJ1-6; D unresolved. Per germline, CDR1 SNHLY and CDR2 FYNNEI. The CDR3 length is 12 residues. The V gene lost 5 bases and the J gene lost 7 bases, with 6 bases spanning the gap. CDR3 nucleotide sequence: TGTGCCAGCAGTCTGGAGAATTCACCCCTCCACTTT. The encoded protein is CASSLENSPLHF.

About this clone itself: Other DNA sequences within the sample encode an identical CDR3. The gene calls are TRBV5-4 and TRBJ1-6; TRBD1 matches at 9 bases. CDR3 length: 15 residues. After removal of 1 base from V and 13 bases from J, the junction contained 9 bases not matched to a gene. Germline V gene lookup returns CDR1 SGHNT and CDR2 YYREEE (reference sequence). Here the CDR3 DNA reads TGTGCCAGCAGCTTGTCCGGGACAGGGCGTTCCCCCCTCCACTTT. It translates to CASSLSGTGRSPLHF.

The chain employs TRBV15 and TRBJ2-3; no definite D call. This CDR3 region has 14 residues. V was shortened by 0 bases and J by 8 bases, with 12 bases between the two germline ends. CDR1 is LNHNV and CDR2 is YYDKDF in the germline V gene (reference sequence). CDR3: CATSRDSPRSTQYF. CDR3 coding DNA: TGTGCCACCAGCAGAGATTCCCCTCGCAGTACGCAGTATTTT.

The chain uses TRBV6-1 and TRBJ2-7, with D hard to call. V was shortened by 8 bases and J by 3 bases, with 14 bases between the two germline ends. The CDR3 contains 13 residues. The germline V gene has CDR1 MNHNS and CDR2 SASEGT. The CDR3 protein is CASSREEFYEQYF. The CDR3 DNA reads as TGTGCCAGCTCACGAGAGGAGTTCTACGAGCAGTACTTC.

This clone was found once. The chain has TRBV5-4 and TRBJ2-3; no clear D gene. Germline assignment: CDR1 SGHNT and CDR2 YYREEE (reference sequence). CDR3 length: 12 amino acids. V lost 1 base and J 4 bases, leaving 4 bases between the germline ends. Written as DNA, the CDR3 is TGTGCCAGCAGCTTGTTCGCAGATACGCAGTATTTT. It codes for CASSLFADTQYF.

The CDR3 spells CASSLVQGGYGYTF. DNA of the CDR3: TGCGCCAGCAGCTTGGTACAGGGGGGCTATGGCTACACCTTC. The gene calls are TRBV5-1 and TRBJ1-2, with 8 bases lining up with TRBD1. Looked up from germline, CDR1 is SGHRS and CDR2 is YFSETQ. This CDR3 contains 14 residues. V shed 0 bases, J shed 4 bases, and the junction held 2 bases outside the gene matches. Filled out from reference TRBV5-1 and TRBJ1-2, the complete variable domain reads KAGVTQTPRYLIKTRGQQVTLSCSPISGHRSVSWYQQTPGQGLQFLFEYFSETQRNKGNFPGRFSGRQFSNSRSEMNVSTLELGDSALYLCASSLVQGGYGYTFGSGTRLTVV.

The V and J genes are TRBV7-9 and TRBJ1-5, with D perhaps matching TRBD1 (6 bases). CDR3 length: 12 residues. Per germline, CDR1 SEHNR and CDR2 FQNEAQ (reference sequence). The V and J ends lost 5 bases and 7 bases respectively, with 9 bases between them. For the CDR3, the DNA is TGTGCCAGCAGCGCAGGGGAACAGCCCCAGCATTTT. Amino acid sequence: CASSAGEQPQHF.

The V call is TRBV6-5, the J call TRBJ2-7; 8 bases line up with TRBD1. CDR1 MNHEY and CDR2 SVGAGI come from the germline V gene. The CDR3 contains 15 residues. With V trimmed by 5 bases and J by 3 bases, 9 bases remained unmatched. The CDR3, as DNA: TGTGCCAGCAGTGTCGGGACAGGAGAAATCTACGAGCAGTACTTC. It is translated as CASSVGTGEIYEQYF.

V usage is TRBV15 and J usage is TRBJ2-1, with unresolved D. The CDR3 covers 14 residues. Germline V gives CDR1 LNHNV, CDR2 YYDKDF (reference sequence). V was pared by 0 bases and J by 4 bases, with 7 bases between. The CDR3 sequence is CATSRDVDYNEQFF. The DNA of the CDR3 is TGTGCCACCAGCAGAGATGTAGATTACAATGAGCAGTTCTTC.

CDR3 amino acids: CASSEALDSSYEQYF. The CDR3 DNA is TGTGCCAGCAGTGAAGCGTTGGACTCATCCTACGAGCAGTACTTC. The chain recombines TRBV6-1 with TRBJ2-7, with a tentative D call TRBD2 (5 bases). There are 15 residues in the CDR3. V was trimmed by 0 bases and J by 1 base, leaving 10 bases between them. CDR1 and CDR2 (germline): MNHNS, SASEGT.

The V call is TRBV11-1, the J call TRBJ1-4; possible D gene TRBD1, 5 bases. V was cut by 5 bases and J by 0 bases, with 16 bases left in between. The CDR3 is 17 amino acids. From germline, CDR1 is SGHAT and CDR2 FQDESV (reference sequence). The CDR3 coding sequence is TGTGCCAGCAGCCAGCCTTCCACAGGTTCAACTAATGAAAAACTGTTTTTT. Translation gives CASSQPSTGSTNEKLFF. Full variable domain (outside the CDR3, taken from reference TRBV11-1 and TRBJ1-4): EAEVAQSPRYKITEKSQAVAFWCDPISGHATLYWYRQILGQGPELLVQFQDESVVDDSQLPKDRFSAERLKGVDSTLKIQPAELGDSAMYLCASSQPSTGSTNEKLFFGSGTQLSVL.

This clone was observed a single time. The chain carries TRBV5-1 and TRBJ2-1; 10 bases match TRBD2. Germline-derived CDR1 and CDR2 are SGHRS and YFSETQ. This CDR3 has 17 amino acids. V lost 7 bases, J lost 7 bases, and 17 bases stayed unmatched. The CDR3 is CASGPRGSGGGWNEQFF. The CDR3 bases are TGCGCCAGCGGCCCCAGGGGGAGCGGGGGGGGTTGGAATGAGCAGTTCTTC.

The CDR3 DNA is TGTGCCAGCAAGGGGTGGAACACTGAAGCTTTCTTT. This encodes CASKGWNTEAFF. The V call is TRBV6-1, the J call TRBJ1-1, with D perhaps matching TRBD1 (5 bases). The CDR3 spans 12 residues. Germline CDR1 MNHNS, CDR2 SASEGT. Trimming removed 7 bases from V and 1 base from J, with 7 bases in between.

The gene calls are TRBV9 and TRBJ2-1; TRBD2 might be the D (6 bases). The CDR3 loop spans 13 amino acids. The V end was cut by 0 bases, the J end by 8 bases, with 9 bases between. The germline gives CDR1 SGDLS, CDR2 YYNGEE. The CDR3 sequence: CASSVDWRDEQFF. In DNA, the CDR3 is TGTGCCAGCAGCGTAGACTGGAGGGATGAGCAGTTCTTC.

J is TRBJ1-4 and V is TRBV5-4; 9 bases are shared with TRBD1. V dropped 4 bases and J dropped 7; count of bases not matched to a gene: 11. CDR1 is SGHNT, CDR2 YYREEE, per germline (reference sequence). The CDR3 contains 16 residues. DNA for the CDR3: TGTGCCAGCAGCAGAAAACAGGGGGCAGGGGGTGAAAAACTGTTTTTT. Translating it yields CASSRKQGAGGEKLFF. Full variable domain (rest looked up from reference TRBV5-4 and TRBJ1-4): ETGVTQSPTHLIKTRGQQVTLRCSSQSGHNTVSWYQQALGQGPQFIFQYYREEENGRGNFPPRFSGLQFPNYSSELNVNALELDDSALYLCASSRKQGAGGEKLFFGSGTQLSVL.

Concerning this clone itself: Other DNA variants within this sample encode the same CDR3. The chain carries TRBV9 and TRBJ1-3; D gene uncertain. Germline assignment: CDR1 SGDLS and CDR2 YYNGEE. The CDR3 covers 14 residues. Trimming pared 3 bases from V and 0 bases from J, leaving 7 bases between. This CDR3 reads CASSGHSSGNTIYF. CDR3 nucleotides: TGTGCCAGCAGCGGACATAGCTCTGGAAACACCATATATTTT.

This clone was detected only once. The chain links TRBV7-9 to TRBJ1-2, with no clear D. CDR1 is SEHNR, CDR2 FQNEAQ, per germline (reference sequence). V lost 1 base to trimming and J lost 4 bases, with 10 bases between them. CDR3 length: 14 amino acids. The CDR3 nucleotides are TGTGCCAGCAGCTTAGTGAGTGGGAGCTATGGCTACACCTTC. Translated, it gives CASSLVSGSYGYTF.

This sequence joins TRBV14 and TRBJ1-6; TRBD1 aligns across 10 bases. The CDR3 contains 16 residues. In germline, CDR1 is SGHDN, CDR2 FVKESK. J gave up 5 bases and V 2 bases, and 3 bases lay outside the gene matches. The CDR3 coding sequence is TGTGCCAGCAGCCAATGGGGACAGGGGAATAATTCACCCCTCCACTTT. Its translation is CASSQWGQGNNSPLHF.

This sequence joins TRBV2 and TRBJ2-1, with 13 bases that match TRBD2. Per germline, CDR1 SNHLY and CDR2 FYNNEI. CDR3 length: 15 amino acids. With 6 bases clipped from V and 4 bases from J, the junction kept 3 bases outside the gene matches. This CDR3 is CASSGTSGAYNEQFF. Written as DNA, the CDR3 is TGTGCCAGCAGCGGGACTAGCGGGGCGTACAATGAGCAGTTCTTC.

As DNA, the CDR3 is TGTGCCAGCAGTGCTTCCGGGACAGGGGTCTACGAGCAGTACTTC. This translates into CASSASGTGVYEQYF. The rearrangement links TRBV2 to TRBJ2-7, with 10 bases matching TRBD1. Germline V lookup: CDR1 SNHLY, CDR2 FYNNEI. The CDR3 is made up of 15 amino acids. The V and J ends lost 4 bases and 3 bases, in that order; junction bases with no gene match: 6.

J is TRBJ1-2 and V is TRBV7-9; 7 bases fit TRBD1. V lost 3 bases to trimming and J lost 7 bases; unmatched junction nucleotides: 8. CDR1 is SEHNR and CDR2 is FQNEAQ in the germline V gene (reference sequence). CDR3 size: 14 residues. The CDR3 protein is CASSLEGAKGGYTF. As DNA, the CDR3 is TGTGCCAGCAGCTTGGAGGGGGCGAAGGGTGGCTACACCTTC.

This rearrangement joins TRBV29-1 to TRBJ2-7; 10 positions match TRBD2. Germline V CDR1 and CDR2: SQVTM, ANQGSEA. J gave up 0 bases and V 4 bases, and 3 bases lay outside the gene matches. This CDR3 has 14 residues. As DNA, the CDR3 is TGCAGCGTTGTGTCTAGCGGGGGCTCCTACGAGCAGTACTTC. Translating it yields CSVVSSGGSYEQYF.

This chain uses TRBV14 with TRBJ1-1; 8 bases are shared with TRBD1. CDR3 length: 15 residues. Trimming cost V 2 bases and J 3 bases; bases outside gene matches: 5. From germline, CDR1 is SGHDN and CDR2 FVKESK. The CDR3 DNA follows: TGTGCCAGCAGCCAAAACAGGGGGAGGTACACTGAAGCTTTCTTT. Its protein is CASSQNRGRYTEAFF.

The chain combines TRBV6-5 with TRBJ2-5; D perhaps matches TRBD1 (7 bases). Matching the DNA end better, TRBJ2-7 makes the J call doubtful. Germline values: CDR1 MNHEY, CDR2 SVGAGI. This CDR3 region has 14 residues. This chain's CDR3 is CASNTEGARYEQYF. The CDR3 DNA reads TGTGCCAGCAACACGGAGGGGGCGCGCTACGAGCAGTACTTC.